This TCR beta chain was sequenced in a study of T cell responses to AZD1222 COVID-19 vaccine. Study-wide points: Of the AZD1222 recipients, only five or six were seropositive at baseline. The study found vaccine-associated CD4 TCRs spanning spike, dominant at 160-218 and 743-854.

Germline V lookup: CDR1 LNHDA, CDR2 SQIVND (reference sequence). The CDR3 spans 12 residues. Unmatched junction bases numbered 4, after V lost 5 bases and J lost 7 bases. Remarks on this clone: Its target is unknown.

Data came from immunoSEQ multiplex PCR; TCRdb stores just in-frame clones and leaves some out. The sample lists about 56,000 clones, 88% occurring once. This receptor was identified in an adult in good health. The chain employs TRBV19 and TRBJ1-2; 7 bases match TRBD1. Sequenced material: peripheral blood, taken on day 0 of AZD1222 vaccination. Here the CDR3 DNA reads TGTGCCAGTAGTGCCCGACAGGGTGGCTACACCTTC. Translated, it gives CASSARQGGYTF.